The next 7 T cell receptor beta chains were all read from a single sample in a study of cytomegalovirus exposure and HLA in healthy donors. PCR primers comprised 60 Vbeta and 13 Jbeta primers. The table came from immunoSEQ multiplex PCR; TCRdb's copy has only in-frame clones and leaves some out. This table has roughly 260,000 clones, just under 85% appearing once. Source material: PBMCs. The receptors stem from a woman in her 40s in good health and CMV-seropositive.

This rearrangement joins TRBV19 to TRBJ1-5, with TRBD1 matching over 7 bases. The V gene's germline CDR1 is LNHDA and CDR2 SQIVND (reference sequence). The V gene end was trimmed by 0 bases and the J gene end by 6 bases; junction bases not matched to a gene: 11. CDR3 length: 17 residues. CDR3 loop: CASSIEGGQTPSQPQHF. DNA of the CDR3: TGTGCCAGTAGTATAGAGGGGGGACAGACTCCAAGTCAGCCCCAGCATTTT.

This clone was detected only a few times. This chain joins TRBV11-2 and TRBJ2-5; D is unresolved. V was cut by 5 bases and J by 1 base, with 11 bases left in between. The CDR3 loop spans 14 amino acids. Germline V gene sequence: CDR1 SGHAT, CDR2 FQNNGV. The CDR3 DNA reads TGTGCCAGCAGCCCCCCGTGGGCCCAAGAGACCCAGTACTTC. Its translation is CASSPPWAQETQYF.

This chain links TRBV29-1 with TRBJ2-1, with 11 bases lining up with TRBD1. The CDR3 sequence is 13 residues long. Germline lookup yields CDR1 SQVTM and CDR2 ANQGSEA. V was pared by 7 bases and J by 7 bases, with 6 bases of the junction left unmatched. CDR3 in DNA: TGCAGCGGGACAGGGGGCGAAGGGAATGAGCAGTTCTTC. Protein sequence: CSGTGGEGNEQFF.

The chain carries TRBV18 and TRBJ2-7; 7 nucleotides line up with TRBD1. J was trimmed by 0 bases and V by 5 bases; bases with no gene match: 4. There are 14 residues in the CDR3. Per the germline V gene, CDR1 is KGHSH and CDR2 is LQKENI. The CDR3 nucleotides are TGTGCCAGCTCAGAGGACAGGAGCTCCTACGAGCAGTACTTC. It encodes CASSEDRSSYEQYF.

V and J are TRBV2 and TRBJ1-1, with 8 bases fitting TRBD1. This CDR3 is built from 13 residues. Germline loops: CDR1 SNHLY, CDR2 FYNNEI. J lost 2 bases, V lost 6 bases, and 2 bases had no gene match. The CDR3: CASSGQGNTEAFF. CDR3 bases: TGTGCCAGCAGCGGACAGGGAAACACTGAAGCTTTCTTT.

A single count supports this clone. The chain recombines TRBV1 with TRBJ2-2; TRBD2 is the table's D call and was not checked against the DNA. TRBV1 is classified as a pseudogene. The CDR3 consists of 17 residues. The DNA of the CDR3 is TGCACCAGCAGCCAAGATGGGGCGGGAGTAGATACCGGGGAGCTGTTTTTT. This codes for CTSSQDGAGVDTGELFF.

The rearrangement links TRBV7-2 to TRBJ1-1; D not resolved. The CDR3 is made up of 15 amino acids. The V end lost 1 base, the J end lost 3 bases, and 12 bases lay between the germline ends. In germline, CDR1 is SGHTA, CDR2 FQGNSA. The DNA of the CDR3 is TGTGCCAGCAGCTTAGGTTCAGGTTTGTACACTGAAGCTTTCTTT. Protein: CASSLGSGLYTEAFF.